Following are 10 T cell receptor beta chains from one sample sequenced in a study of cytomegalovirus exposure and HLA in healthy donors. In the PCR, 60 Vbeta and 13 Jbeta primers were used. Assay: immunoSEQ multiplex PCR; the TCRdb copy retains only in-frame clones and omits some. The repertoire holds 87,000 or so clones, 7.6% seen once, with roughly 2.1% in the top ten. The sequencing sample was made of PBMCs. These receptors came from a man aged 45-65 years in good health and CMV-seronegative.

V and J are TRBV6-5 and TRBJ2-2; D is perhaps TRBD1 (6 bases). Trimming left V 8 bases short and J 1 base short, with 11 bases between. CDR1 MNHEY and CDR2 SVGAGI come from the germline V gene. This CDR3 contains 14 residues. The CDR3 region has the DNA TGTGCCAGCGGACGACAGGAGAACACCGGGGAGCTGTTTTTT. Its protein is CASGRQENTGELFF.

The chain joins TRBV7-2 to TRBJ2-7, with TRBD2 as a possible D gene (5 bases). The length of the CDR3 is 14 residues. Trimming stripped 3 bases from V and 6 bases from J, with 15 bases between. Germline V gene lookup returns CDR1 SGHTA and CDR2 FQGNSA. The CDR3 sequence is CASSFGQTGSEQYF. The CDR3 bases are TGTGCCAGCAGCTTCGGCCAGACGGGAAGCGAGCAGTACTTC.

J is TRBJ2-7 and V is TRBV28, with TRBD2 matching 8 bases. The trim removed 8 bases at V and 0 bases at J, leaving 6 bases unmatched. This CDR3 region has 14 residues. Germline lookup yields CDR1 MDHEN and CDR2 SYDVKM. CDR3 DNA sequence: TGTGCCAGCCGTAGCGGGACGCTCTCCTACGAGCAGTACTTC. It codes for CASRSGTLSYEQYF.

A few counts support this clone. V is TRBV4-1 and J is TRBJ2-1; D is unresolved. This CDR3 contains 17 residues. With 0 bases removed from V and 0 bases from J, the gap between germline ends came to 12 bases. From germline, CDR1 is MGHRA and CDR2 YSYEKL. The CDR3 DNA reads as TGCGCCAGCAGCCAAGAGTTGGGTCGGAGCTCCTACAATGAGCAGTTCTTC. This translates into CASSQELGRSSYNEQFF.

The chain uses TRBV5-1 and TRBJ2-7; 9 nucleotides agree with TRBD1. From germline, CDR1 is SGHRS and CDR2 YFSETQ. This CDR3 has 18 residues. V trimming: 3 bases; J trimming: 1 base; junction bases outside the gene matches: 14. The CDR3 reads CASSYRGTGKQRSYEQYF. The DNA for the CDR3 is TGCGCCAGCAGCTACCGCGGGACAGGGAAACAACGGTCCTACGAGCAGTACTTC. The whole variable domain, filled in from reference TRBV5-1 and TRBJ2-7, reads KAGVTQTPRYLIKTRGQQVTLSCSPISGHRSVSWYQQTPGQGLQFLFEYFSETQRNKGNFPGRFSGRQFSNSRSEMNVSTLELGDSALYLCASSYRGTGKQRSYEQYFGPGTRLTVT.

V usage is TRBV10-3 and J usage is TRBJ2-3, with TRBD2 matching over 9 bases. V shed 11 bases, J shed 2 bases, and the junction held 8 bases outside the gene matches. From germline, CDR1 is ENHRY and CDR2 SYGVKD. The CDR3 runs to 14 residues. The CDR3 DNA follows: TGTGCCGCACGCGGGGGGGGCTCCACAGATACGCAGTATTTT. It encodes CAARGGGSTDTQYF.

This chain joins TRBV7-9 and TRBJ1-1, with D hard to call. The length of the CDR3 is 15 residues. The V gene's germline CDR1 is SEHNR and CDR2 FQNEAQ (reference sequence). Between the trimmed V and J ends, which lost 3 bases and 11 bases, there was a span of 22 bases. CDR3 amino acids: CASSLDPTGGRRAFF. The CDR3 DNA reads TGTGCCAGCAGCTTGGATCCTACCGGTGGGCGAAGGGCTTTCTTT.

The V gene is TRBV7-9, the J gene TRBJ1-1, with D perhaps matching TRBD1 (5 bases). V was trimmed by 7 bases and J by 4 bases, leaving 16 bases between them. The CDR3 runs to 14 residues. Germline V gene sequence: CDR1 SEHNR, CDR2 FQNEAQ (reference sequence). The CDR3: CASIRAGEGTEAFF. The CDR3 coding sequence is TGTGCCAGCATCAGAGCGGGGGAAGGCACTGAAGCTTTCTTT.

The rearrangement uses TRBV6-4 and TRBJ1-1; 7 bases agree with TRBD1. Germline-derived CDR1 and CDR2 are MRHNA and SNTAGT. The CDR3 has 17 residues. Unmatched junction bases numbered 13, after V lost 6 bases and J lost 0 bases. DNA of the CDR3: TGTGCCAGCAGGAGGGACAGCCACTTAACCATGAACACTGAAGCTTTCTTT. Translating gives CASRRDSHLTMNTEAFF.

This clone was picked up a small number of times. V usage is TRBV28 and J usage is TRBJ1-2; perhaps TRBD1 as D (6 bases). CDR1 is MDHEN and CDR2 is SYDVKM in the germline V gene. V gave up 6 bases and J gave up 8 bases, with 16 bases separating them. CDR3 length: 13 amino acids. The CDR3: CASSPGGGKGYTF. For the CDR3, the DNA is TGTGCCAGCAGCCCCGGGGGGGGCAAGGGCTACACCTTC.